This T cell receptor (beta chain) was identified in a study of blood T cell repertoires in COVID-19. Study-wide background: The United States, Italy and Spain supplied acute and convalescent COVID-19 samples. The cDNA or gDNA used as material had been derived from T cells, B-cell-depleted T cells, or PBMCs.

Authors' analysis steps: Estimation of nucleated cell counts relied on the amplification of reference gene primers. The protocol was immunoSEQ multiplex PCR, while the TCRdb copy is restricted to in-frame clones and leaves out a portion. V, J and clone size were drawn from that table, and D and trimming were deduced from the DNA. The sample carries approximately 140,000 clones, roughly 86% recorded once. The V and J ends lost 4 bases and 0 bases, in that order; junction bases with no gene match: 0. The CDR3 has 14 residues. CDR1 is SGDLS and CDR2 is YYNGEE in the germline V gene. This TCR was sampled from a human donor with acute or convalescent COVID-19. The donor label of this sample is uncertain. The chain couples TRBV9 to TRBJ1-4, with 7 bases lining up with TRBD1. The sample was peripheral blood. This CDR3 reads CASSQGATNEKLFF. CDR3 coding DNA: TGTGCCAGCAGCCAGGGGGCAACTAATGAAAAACTGTTTTTT.